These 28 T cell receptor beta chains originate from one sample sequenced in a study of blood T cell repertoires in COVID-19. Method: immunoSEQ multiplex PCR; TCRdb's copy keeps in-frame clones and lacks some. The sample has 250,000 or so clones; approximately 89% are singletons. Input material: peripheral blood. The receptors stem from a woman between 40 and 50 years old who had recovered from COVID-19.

CDR3 loop: CASSYSTRDETQYF. In DNA, the CDR3 is TGTGCCAGCAGTTACTCGACTAGAGATGAGACCCAGTACTTC. This rearrangement joins TRBV6-5 to TRBJ2-5, with D maybe TRBD2 (6 bases). Trimming stripped 0 bases from V and 5 bases from J, with 10 bases between. CDR3 size: 14 residues. CDR1 MNHEY and CDR2 SVGAGI come from the germline V gene.

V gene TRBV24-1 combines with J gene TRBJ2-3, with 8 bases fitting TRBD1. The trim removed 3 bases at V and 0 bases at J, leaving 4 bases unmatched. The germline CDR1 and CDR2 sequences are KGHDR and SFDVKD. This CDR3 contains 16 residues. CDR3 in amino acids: CATSDRGQGSTDTQYF. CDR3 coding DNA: TGTGCCACCAGTGATCGTGGACAGGGTAGCACAGATACGCAGTATTTT.

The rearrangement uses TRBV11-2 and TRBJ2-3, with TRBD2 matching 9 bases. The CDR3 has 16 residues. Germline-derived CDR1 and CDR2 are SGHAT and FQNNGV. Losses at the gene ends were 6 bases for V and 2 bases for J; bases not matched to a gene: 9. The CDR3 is CASRALRGGITDTQYF. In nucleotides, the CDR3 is TGTGCCAGCAGGGCCTTGCGGGGGGGCATCACAGATACGCAGTATTTT. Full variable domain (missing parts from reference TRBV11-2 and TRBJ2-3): EAGVAQSPRYKIIEKRQSVAFWCNPISGHATLYWYQQILGQGPKLLIQFQNNGVVDDSQLPKDRFSAERLKGVDSTLKIQPAKLEDSAVYLCASRALRGGITDTQYFGPGTRLTVL.

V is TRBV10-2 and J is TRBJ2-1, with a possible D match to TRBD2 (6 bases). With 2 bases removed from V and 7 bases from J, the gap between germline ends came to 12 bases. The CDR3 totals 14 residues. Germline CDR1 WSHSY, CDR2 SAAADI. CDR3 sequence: CASSEARLVNEQFF. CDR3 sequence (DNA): TGCGCCAGCAGTGAGGCCAGACTAGTAAATGAGCAGTTCTTC.

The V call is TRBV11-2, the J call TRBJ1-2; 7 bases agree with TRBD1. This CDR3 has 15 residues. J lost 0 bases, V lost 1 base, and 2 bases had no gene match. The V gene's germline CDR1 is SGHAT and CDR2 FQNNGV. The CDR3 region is CASSLVTGANYGYTF. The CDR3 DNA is TGTGCCAGCAGCTTAGTCACAGGGGCTAACTATGGCTACACCTTC.

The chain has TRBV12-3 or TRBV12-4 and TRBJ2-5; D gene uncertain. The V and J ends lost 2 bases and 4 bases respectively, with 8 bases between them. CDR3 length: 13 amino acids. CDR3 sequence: CASSLIASETQYF. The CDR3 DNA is TGTGCCAGCAGTTTAATAGCATCAGAGACCCAGTACTTC.

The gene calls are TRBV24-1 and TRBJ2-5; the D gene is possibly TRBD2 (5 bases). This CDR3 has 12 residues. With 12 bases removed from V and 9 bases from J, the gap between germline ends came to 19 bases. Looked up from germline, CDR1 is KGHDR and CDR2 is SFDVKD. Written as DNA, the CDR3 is TGTGCCCCACCTGACGGTCCGGGGTCCCAGTACTTC. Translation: CAPPDGPGSQYF.

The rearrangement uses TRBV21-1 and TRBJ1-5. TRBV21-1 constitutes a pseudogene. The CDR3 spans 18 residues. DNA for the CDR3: TGTGCCAGCAGCAATGAGCACCTACCCACTTATAGCAATCAGCCCCAGCATTTT. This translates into CASSNEHLPTYSNQPQHF.

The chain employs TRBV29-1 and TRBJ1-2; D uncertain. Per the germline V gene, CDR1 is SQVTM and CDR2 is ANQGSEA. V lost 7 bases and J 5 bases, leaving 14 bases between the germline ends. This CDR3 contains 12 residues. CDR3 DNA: TGCAGCGCCCAAGCGGGGAGGTATGGCTACACCTTC. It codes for CSAQAGRYGYTF.

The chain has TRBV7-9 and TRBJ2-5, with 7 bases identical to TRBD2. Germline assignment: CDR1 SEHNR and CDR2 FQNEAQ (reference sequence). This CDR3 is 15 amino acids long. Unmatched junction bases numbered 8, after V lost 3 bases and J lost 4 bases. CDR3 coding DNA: TGTGCCAGCAGCTTGGTAGCGGGCGGGGGAGAGACCCAGTACTTC. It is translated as CASSLVAGGGETQYF.

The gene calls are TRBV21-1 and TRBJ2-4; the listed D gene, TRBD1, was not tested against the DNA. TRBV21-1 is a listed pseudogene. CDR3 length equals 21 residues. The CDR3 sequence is CASSKREFGDRTLLAKNIQYF. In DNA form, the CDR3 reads TGTGCCAGCAGCAAAAGAGAATTCGGGGACAGGACACTACTAGCCAAAAACATTCAGTACTTC.

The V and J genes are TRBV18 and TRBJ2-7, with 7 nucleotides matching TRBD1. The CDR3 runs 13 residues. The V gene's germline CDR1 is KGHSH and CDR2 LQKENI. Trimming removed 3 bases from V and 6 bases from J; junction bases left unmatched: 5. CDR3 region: CASSPGTEREQYF. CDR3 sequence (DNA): TGTGCCAGCTCACCTGGGACAGAACGCGAGCAGTACTTC.

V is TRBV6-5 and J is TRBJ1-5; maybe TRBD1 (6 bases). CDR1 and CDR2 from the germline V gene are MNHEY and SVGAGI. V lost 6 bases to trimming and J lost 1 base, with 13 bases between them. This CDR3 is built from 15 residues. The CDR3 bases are TGTGCCAGCAGCCTTACCCAGGGGAGCAATCAGCCCCAGCATTTT. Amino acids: CASSLTQGSNQPQHF.

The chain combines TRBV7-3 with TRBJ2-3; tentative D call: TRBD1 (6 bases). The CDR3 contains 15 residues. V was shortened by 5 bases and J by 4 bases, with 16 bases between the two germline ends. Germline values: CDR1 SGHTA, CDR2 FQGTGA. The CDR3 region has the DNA TGTGCCAGCAGCAAAAAGACAGGTGAAGCAGATACGCAGTATTTT. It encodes CASSKKTGEADTQYF. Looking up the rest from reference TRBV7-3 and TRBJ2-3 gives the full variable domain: GAGVSQTPSNKVTEKGKYVELRCDPISGHTALYWYRQSLGQGPEFLIYFQGTGAADDSGLPNDRFFAVRPEGSVSTLKIQRTERGDSAVYLCASSKKTGEADTQYFGPGTRLTVL.

The CDR3 sequence: CASSPGGHGYTF. CDR3 DNA sequence: TGTGCCAGCAGCCCAGGGGGGCATGGCTACACCTTC. The V call is TRBV5-6, the J call TRBJ1-2, with 7 bases fitting TRBD1. The ends lost 4 bases at V and 6 bases at J; junction bases unmatched: 3. Looked up from germline, CDR1 is SGHDT and CDR2 is YYEEEE. CDR3 length: 12 residues.

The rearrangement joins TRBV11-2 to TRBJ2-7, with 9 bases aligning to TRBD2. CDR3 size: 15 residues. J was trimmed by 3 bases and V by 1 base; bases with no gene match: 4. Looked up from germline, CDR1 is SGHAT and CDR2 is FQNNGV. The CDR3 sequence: CASSLGWTSDYEQYV. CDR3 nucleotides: TGTGCCAGCAGCTTAGGCTGGACTAGCGACTACGAGCAGTACGTC.

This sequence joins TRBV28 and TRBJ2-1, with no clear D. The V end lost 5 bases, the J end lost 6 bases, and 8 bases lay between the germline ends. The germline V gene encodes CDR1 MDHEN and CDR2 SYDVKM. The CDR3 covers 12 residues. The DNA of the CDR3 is TGTGCCAGCAGTCCCCCGGGCAATGAGCAGTTCTTC. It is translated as CASSPPGNEQFF.

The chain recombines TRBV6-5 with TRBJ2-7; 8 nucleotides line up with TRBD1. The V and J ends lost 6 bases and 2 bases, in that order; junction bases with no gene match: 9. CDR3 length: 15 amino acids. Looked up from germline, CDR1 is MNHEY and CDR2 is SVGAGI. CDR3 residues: CASSPTGVEPYEQYF. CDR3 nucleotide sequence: TGTGCCAGCAGCCCGACAGGGGTGGAGCCCTACGAGCAGTACTTC.

CDR3 region: CASSPRGTPADTQYF. For the CDR3, the DNA is TGTGCCAGCTCACCCCGGGGGACTCCAGCAGATACGCAGTATTTT. The V and J genes are TRBV18 and TRBJ2-3; perhaps TRBD2 as D (6 bases). The CDR3 consists of 15 residues. Per germline, CDR1 KGHSH and CDR2 LQKENI. Trimming took off 3 bases at V and 4 bases at J, with 14 bases between the two ends.

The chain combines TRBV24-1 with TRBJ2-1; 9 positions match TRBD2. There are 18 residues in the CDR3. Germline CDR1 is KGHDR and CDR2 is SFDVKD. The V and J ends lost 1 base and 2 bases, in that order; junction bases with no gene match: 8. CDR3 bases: TGTGCCACCAGTGATTTAAGGGGCGGGAGGGCCGCCTACAATGAGCAGTTCTTC. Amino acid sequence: CATSDLRGGRAAYNEQFF.

In DNA form, the CDR3 reads TGTGCCTGGAGTAGGGTGTACAGCCGGGGGAACAACTCCTACGAGCAGTACGTC. Translated, it gives CAWSRVYSRGNNSYEQYV. The chain carries TRBV30 and TRBJ2-7, with D perhaps TRBD2 (6 bases). CDR3 length equals 18 residues. The germline V gene has CDR1 GTSNPN and CDR2 SVGIG (reference sequence). V lost 2 bases and J 0 bases, leaving 23 bases between the germline ends.

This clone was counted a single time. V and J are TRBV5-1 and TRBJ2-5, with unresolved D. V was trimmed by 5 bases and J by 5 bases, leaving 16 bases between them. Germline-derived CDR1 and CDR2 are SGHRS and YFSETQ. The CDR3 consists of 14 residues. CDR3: CASSISDPSETQYF. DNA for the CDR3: TGCGCCAGCAGTATATCAGATCCCTCGGAGACCCAGTACTTC.

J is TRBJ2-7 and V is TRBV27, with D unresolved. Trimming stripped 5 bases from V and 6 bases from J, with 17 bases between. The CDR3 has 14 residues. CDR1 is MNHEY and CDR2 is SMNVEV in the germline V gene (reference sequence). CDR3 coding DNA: TGTGCCAGCAGTCACTGGTACCTTGAGAGCGAGCAGTACGTC. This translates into CASSHWYLESEQYV.

The DNA for the CDR3 is TGTGCCAGCAGCGTAGCCCAAATATCGGGAGGGTATAATGAGCAGTTCTTC. Translated: CASSVAQISGGYNEQFF. The gene calls are TRBV9 and TRBJ2-1, with 8 bases aligning to TRBD2. The CDR3 covers 17 residues. Per the germline V gene, CDR1 is SGDLS and CDR2 is YYNGEE. J lost 7 bases, V lost 0 bases, and 12 bases had no gene match.

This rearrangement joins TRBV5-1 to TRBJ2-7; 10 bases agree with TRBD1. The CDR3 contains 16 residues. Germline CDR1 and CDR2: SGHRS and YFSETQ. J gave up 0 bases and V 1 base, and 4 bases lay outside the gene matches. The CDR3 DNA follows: TGCGCCAGCAGCTTGACGACAGGGGGCCGCTCCTACGAGCAGTACTTC. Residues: CASSLTTGGRSYEQYF.

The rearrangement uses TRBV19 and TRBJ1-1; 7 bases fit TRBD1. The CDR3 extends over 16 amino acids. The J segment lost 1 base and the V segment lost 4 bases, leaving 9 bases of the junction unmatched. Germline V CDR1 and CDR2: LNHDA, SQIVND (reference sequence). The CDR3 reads CASSTYWTGKNTEAFF. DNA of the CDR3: TGTGCCAGTAGTACGTACTGGACAGGAAAGAACACTGAAGCTTTCTTT. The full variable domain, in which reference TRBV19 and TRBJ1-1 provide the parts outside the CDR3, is DGGITQSPKYLFRKEGQNVTLSCEQNLNHDAMYWYRQDPGQGLRLIYYSQIVNDFQKGDIAEGYSVSREKKESFPLTVTSAQKNPTAFYLCASSTYWTGKNTEAFFGQGTRLTVV.

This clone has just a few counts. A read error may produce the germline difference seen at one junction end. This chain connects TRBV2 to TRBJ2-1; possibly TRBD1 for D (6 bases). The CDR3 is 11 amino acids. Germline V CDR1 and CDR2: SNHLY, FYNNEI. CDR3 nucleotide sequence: TGTGCCAGCAGTGCCGGGACAAGGGTAATCTTC. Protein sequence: CASSAGTRVIF.

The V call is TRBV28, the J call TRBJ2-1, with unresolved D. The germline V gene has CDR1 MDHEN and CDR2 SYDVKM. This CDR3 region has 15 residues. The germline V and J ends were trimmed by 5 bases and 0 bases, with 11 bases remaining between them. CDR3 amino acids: CASSPTSLSYNEQFF. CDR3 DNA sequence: TGTGCCAGCAGTCCGACATCACTCTCCTACAATGAGCAGTTCTTC. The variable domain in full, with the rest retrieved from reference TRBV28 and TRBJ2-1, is DVKVTQSSRYLVKRTGEKVFLECVQDMDHENMFWYRQDPGLGLRLIYFSYDVKMKEKGDIPEGYSVSREKKERFSLILESASTNQTSMYLCASSPTSLSYNEQFFGPGTRLTVL.